The TCR beta chain described here comes from a study of CXCR3-negative and CXCR3-positive naive CD8 T cells. Study observations and caveats: Partially decreased CXCR3 expression was recorded after cryopreservation, and fresh PBMCs were used in most assays. Hydrophobicity of TRB CDR3s was greater in CXCR3-positive naive cells than in CXCR3-negative naive cells. TRBV-TRBJ usage matched between naive CXCR3-negative and CXCR3-positive cells but not between memory cells.

The CDR3 loop spans 14 amino acids. The germline gives CDR1 SSHAT, CDR2 FNYEAQ (reference sequence). A CD45RO-CCR7+CD27+CD95- phenotype identified naive CD8+ T cells. It was by 5' RACE with UMI labels that the TRB cDNA libraries were prepared. One entry per CDR3 protein, without DNA, is what TCRdb gives after re-calling the 5' RACE reads. With 150,000 to 180,000 distinct CDR3 sequences in the sample, the ten largest clones hold approximately 0.46%. About this clonotype itself: Its antigen remains unidentified.

The sequenced material came from naive CXCR3+ CD8+ T cells from blood. As to subset: CD45RO-CCR7+CD27+CD95- naive CD8+ T cells expressing CXCR3 (TNR3+). The TCR originated in a human donor in good health. Some clones in this sample may be carry-over from other donors' samples. The genes are TRBV7-7 and TRBJ2-1; checking the TCRdb D call of TRBD1 is not possible without DNA. CDR3 loop: CASSPDWDENEQFF.